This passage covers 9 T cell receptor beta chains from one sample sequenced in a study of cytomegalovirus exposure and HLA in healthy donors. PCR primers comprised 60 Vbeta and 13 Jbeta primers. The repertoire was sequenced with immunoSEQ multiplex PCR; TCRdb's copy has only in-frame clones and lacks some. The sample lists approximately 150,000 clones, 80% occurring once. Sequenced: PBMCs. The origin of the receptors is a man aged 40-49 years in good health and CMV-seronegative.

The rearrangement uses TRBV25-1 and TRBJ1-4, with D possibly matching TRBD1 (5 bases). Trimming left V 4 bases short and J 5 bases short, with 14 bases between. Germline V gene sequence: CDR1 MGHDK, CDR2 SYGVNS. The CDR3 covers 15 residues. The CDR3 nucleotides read TGTGCCAGCAGTGTTTGGGGCAGCCTAAATGAAAAACTGTTTTTT. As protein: CASSVWGSLNEKLFF.

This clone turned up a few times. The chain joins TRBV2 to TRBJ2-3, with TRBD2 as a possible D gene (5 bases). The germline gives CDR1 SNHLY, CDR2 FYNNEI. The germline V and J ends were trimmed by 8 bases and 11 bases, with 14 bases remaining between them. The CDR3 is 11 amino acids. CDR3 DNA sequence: TGTGCCAGCGGGCCCCGGACTCAGCAGTATTTT. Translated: CASGPRTQQYF.

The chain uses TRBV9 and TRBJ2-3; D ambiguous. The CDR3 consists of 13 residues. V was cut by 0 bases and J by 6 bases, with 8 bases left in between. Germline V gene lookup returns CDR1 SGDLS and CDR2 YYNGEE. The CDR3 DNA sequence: TGTGCCAGCAGCGTAGCTTTCGGGGATACGCAGTATTTT. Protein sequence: CASSVAFGDTQYF. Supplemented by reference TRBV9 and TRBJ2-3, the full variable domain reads DSGVTQTPKHLITATGQRVTLRCSPRSGDLSVYWYQQSLDQGLQFLIQYYNGEERAKGNILERFSAQQFPDLHSELNLSSLELGDSALYFCASSVAFGDTQYFGPGTRLTVL.

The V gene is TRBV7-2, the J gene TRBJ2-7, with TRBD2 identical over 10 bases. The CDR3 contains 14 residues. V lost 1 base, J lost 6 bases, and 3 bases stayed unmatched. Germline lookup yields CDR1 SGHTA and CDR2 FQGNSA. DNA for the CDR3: TGTGCCAGCAGCTTAGGAGCGGGGGGGCGCGAGCAGTACTTC. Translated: CASSLGAGGREQYF.

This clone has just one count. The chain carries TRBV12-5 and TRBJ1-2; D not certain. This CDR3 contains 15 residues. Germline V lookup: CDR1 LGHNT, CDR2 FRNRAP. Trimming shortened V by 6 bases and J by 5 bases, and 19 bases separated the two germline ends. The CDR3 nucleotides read TGTGCTAGTGGCGACCAGACTCCTTGGAGATATGGCTACACCTTC. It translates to CASGDQTPWRYGYTF. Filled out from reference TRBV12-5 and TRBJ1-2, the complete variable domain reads DARVTQTPRHKVTEMGQEVTMRCQPILGHNTVFWYRQTMMQGLELLAYFRNRAPLDDSGMPKDRFSAEMPDATLATLKIQPSEPRDSAVYFCASGDQTPWRYGYTFGSGTRLTVV.

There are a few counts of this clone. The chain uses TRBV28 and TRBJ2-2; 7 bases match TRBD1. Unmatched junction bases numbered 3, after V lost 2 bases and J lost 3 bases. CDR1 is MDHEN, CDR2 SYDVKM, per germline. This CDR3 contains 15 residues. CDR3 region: CASSLVGQYTGELFF. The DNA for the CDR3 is TGTGCCAGCAGTTTAGTGGGACAGTACACCGGGGAGCTGTTTTTT.

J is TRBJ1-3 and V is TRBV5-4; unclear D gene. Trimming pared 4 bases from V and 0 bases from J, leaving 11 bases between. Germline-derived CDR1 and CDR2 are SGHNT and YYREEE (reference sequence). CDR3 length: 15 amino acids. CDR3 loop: CASSPRTGSGNTIYF. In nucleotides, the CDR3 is TGTGCCAGCAGCCCTAGAACTGGCTCTGGAAACACCATATATTTT.

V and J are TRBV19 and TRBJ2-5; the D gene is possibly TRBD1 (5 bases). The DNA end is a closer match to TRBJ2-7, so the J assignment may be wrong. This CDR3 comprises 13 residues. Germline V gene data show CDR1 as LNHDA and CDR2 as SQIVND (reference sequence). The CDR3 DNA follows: TGTGCCAGTAGTACACAGGAGCAGGACGAGCAGTACTTC. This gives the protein CASSTQEQDEQYF.

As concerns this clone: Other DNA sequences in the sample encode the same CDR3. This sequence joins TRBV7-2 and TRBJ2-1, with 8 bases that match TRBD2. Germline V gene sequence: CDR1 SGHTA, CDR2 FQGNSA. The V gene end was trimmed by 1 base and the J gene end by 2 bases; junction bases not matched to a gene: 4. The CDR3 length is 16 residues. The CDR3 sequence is CASSLEPSGPYNEQFF. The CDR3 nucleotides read TGTGCCAGCAGCTTAGAACCTAGCGGGCCCTACAATGAGCAGTTCTTC.